The present T cell receptor beta chain was sequenced within a study of cytotoxic CD8 clonotypes in ibrutinib-treated CLL. Turning to the study itself: The study included around twelve relapsed/refractory and fewer than 16 treatment-naive patients; roughly 17 had IGHV unmutated disease. A median roughly twelve months of treatment, range 6 to 36, preceded the collection of response samples.

Regarding this clone: Its antigen is undetermined.

The V gene's germline CDR1 is SGHRS and CDR2 YFSETQ. The V and J ends lost 0 bases and 4 bases, in that order; junction bases with no gene match: 5. This CDR3 is built from 15 residues. Using immunoSEQ multiplex PCR, the repertoire was profiled, and TCRdb retains in-frame clones only, with some absent. The profile shows about 140,000 clones, 70% to 85% of them singletons. Cryopreserved PBMCs yielded about 2 micrograms of genomic DNA for TCR beta libraries. Study-wide results and limits: Baseline values of clonality outstripped age-matched healthy donors and followed circulating CD8+ T-cell counts.

Here the sequenced sample was PBMCs, taken after 12 months of ibrutinib treatment. The chain employs TRBV5-1 and TRBJ2-3; TRBD1 agrees at 7 bases. The receptor comes from a human donor with chronic lymphocytic leukemia. The CDR3 DNA reads TGCGCCAGCAGCTTGGGAGACAGGGCCGCAGATACGCAGTATTTT. Encoded protein: CASSLGDRAADTQYF. The whole variable domain, remainder taken from reference TRBV5-1 and TRBJ2-3, is KAGVTQTPRYLIKTRGQQVTLSCSPISGHRSVSWYQQTPGQGLQFLFEYFSETQRNKGNFPGRFSGRQFSNSRSEMNVSTLELGDSALYLCASSLGDRAADTQYFGPGTRLTVL.